These 28 T cell receptor beta chains originate from one sample sequenced in a study of T cells in Graves' hyperthyroidism and ophthalmopathy (dated by TCRdb to about 2019). Library preparation was by multiplex PCR. The data were produced on an Illumina HiSeq 2000. The TCR beta CDR3 regions were amplified from RNA transcripts. The first round of RT-PCR for the TCR CDR3 was performed with the HTBI primer set and the Qiagen OneStep RT-PCR kit. TCRdb reanalyzed the raw reads on its own, using fastp at Q25 for trimming and MiXCR for clone calling, and kept in-frame beta chains. A single entry per CDR3 protein holds the most common genes and DNA from its merged rows. The sample table contains more than 300,000 distinct CDR3 sequences; only one count was recorded for 11% to 15% of them. 20% to 25% of the sample goes to the ten largest clones. Material: blood. These receptors were obtained from a woman aged 25 to 45 with Graves' hyperthyroidism.

This clonotype has ten or more counts. CDR3 residues: CASSERVGTGSYEQYF. The CDR3 bases are TGTGCCAGCAGTGAAAGGGTCGGGACGGGGTCCTACGAGCAGTACTTC. The chain is built from TRBV6-1 and TRBJ2-7; D could derive from TRBD1 or TRBD2 (5 bases each). CDR3 size: 16 residues. Germline loops: CDR1 MNHNS, CDR2 SASEGT. With 2 bases removed from V and 1 base from J, the gap between germline ends came to 15 bases.

This clonotype was observed a single time. A much more abundant neighbour one base away suggests this may be a read error. The chain employs TRBV6-1 and TRBJ2-1, with a weak D call TRBD1 (6 bases). Germline assignment: CDR1 MNHNS and CDR2 SASEGT. Between the trimmed V and J ends, which lost 6 bases and 7 bases, there was a span of 16 bases. The CDR3 contains 14 residues. The CDR3 sequence is CASSVAGAGNEQFF. The CDR3 DNA sequence: TGTGCCAGCAGCGTAGCAGGGGCAGGTAATGAGCAGTTCTTC.

V is TRBV3-1 and J is TRBJ2-1; perhaps TRBD1 as D (5 bases). The CDR3 extends over 15 amino acids. With 4 bases removed from V and 5 bases from J, the gap between germline ends came to 15 bases. Germline-derived CDR1 and CDR2 are LGHDT and YNNKEL (reference sequence). Here the CDR3 reads CASSRGSPQDNEQFF. The CDR3 region has the DNA TGTGCCAGCAGCCGGGGCAGCCCTCAAGACAATGAGCAGTTCTTC.

Many counts were recorded for this clonotype. This chain links TRBV28 with TRBJ2-5; D perhaps matches TRBD2 (5 bases). Per the germline V gene, CDR1 is MDHEN and CDR2 is SYDVKM. CDR3 length equals 11 residues. V shed 3 bases and J shed 13 bases, with 12 bases lying between them. DNA for the CDR3: TGTGCCAGCAGTTTGTGGACGGACTGGTACTTC. Residues: CASSLWTDWYF.

Note on this clonotype: A read error may be the cause here, since a much bigger clone is one base away. V is TRBV6-2 or TRBV6-3 and J is TRBJ2-7; a weak D match, TRBD2 (5 bases). CDR1 MNHEY and CDR2 SVGEGT come from the germline V gene. V was trimmed by 8 bases and J by 5 bases, leaving 16 bases between them. The CDR3 has 13 residues. Here the CDR3 DNA reads TGTGCCAGCGGGCCGCCGGTCGGGAACGAGCAGTACTTC. It codes for CASGPPVGNEQYF.

The table lists this clonotype with many counts. The J gene is TRBJ2-3, the V gene TRBV28; no firm D call. The germline gives CDR1 MDHEN, CDR2 SYDVKM. The V end was cut by 2 bases, the J end by 6 bases, with 15 bases between. The CDR3 has 15 residues. CDR3 sequence: CASSLGGRLTDTQYF. CDR3 nucleotide sequence: TGTGCCAGCAGTTTAGGTGGGCGCCTAACGGATACGCAGTATTTT.

There are many counts of this clonotype. The J gene is TRBJ2-3, the V gene TRBV11-2; D is unresolved. The ends were cut back, 8 bases at V and 4 bases at J, with 10 bases in the middle. CDR3 length: 12 amino acids. The V gene's germline CDR1 is SGHAT and CDR2 FQNNGV. CDR3 loop: CASGASADTQYF. CDR3 in DNA: TGTGCCAGCGGAGCGTCTGCAGATACGCAGTATTTT.

CDR3 DNA: TGCAGTGCCCCCCAGGGGGGCAATCAGCCCCAGCATTTT. Amino acid sequence: CSAPQGGNQPQHF. The rearrangement links TRBV20-1 to TRBJ1-5, with 7 bases lining up with TRBD1. Germline V CDR1 and CDR2: DFQATT, SNEGSKA (reference sequence). V trimming: 6 bases; J trimming: 2 bases; junction bases outside the gene matches: 4. This CDR3 is 13 amino acids long.

Ten or more counts support this clonotype. The chain couples TRBV28 to TRBJ2-1; maybe TRBD2 (6 bases). Germline assignment: CDR1 MDHEN and CDR2 SYDVKM. The CDR3 sequence is 10 residues long. CDR3 region: CATGVNEQFF. The CDR3 DNA reads TGTGCAACGGGAGTCAATGAGCAGTTCTTC. Variable domain in full (rest from reference TRBV28 and TRBJ2-1): DVKVTQSSRYLVKRTGEKVFLECVQDMDHENMFWYRQDPGLGLRLIYFSYDVKMKEKGDIPEGYSVSREKKERFSLILESASTNQTSMYLCATGVNEQFFGPGTRLTVL.

This clonotype was observed a handful of times. J is TRBJ2-2 and V is TRBV6-2 or TRBV6-3; D ambiguous. CDR1 and CDR2 (germline): MNHEY, SVGEGT. The CDR3 totals 19 residues. Trimming took off 1 base at V and 1 base at J, with 19 bases between the two ends. The CDR3 is CASSYLLIPTIVNTGELFF. The CDR3 region has the DNA TGTGCCAGCAGTTACTTGTTAATCCCCACGATAGTGAACACCGGGGAGCTGTTTTTT.

This clonotype occurred a few times. CDR3 DNA sequence: TGTGCCAGCAGCTTTGGGGACAGCCCCTACGAGCAGTACTTC. This sequence encodes CASSFGDSPYEQYF. The rearrangement joins TRBV7-9 to TRBJ2-7; 7 bases line up with TRBD1. Germline CDR1 reads SEHNR; CDR2 reads FQNEAQ (reference sequence). V lost 3 bases, J lost 2 bases, and 4 bases stayed unmatched. The CDR3 contains 14 residues.

The chain uses TRBV5-1 and TRBJ1-6, with D possibly TRBD1 on 5 matching bases. CDR1 and CDR2 from the germline V gene are SGHRS and YFSETQ. The CDR3 runs 16 residues. V lost 4 bases, J lost 16 bases, and 27 bases lay in between. CDR3 coding DNA: TGCGCCAGCAGCGACCGCCGGGGACTGGTACCAAAGCCACTCCACTTT. Its protein product is CASSDRRGLVPKPLHF.

This clonotype was seen at least ten times. V is TRBV10-3 and J is TRBJ2-7; the D gene is possibly TRBD1 (6 bases). This CDR3 has 14 residues. From germline, CDR1 is ENHRY and CDR2 SYGVKD. Trimming left V 6 bases short and J 1 base short, with 13 bases between. The CDR3 nucleotides read TGTGCCATCAGCGCCAACAGGGATTCCTACGAGCAGTACTTC. It yields the protein CAISANRDSYEQYF.

The V gene is TRBV20-1, the J gene TRBJ1-3; TRBD1 matches 10 bases. The CDR3 is made up of 15 amino acids. The germline V gene has CDR1 DFQATT and CDR2 SNEGSKA (reference sequence). Trimming cost V 1 base and J 7 bases; bases outside gene matches: 7. CDR3 loop: CSARGPRQGANTIYF. As DNA, the CDR3 is TGCAGTGCTAGAGGCCCGCGACAGGGGGCGAACACCATATATTTT.

The sample holds a few counts of this clonotype. In nucleotides, the CDR3 is TGCAGTGCTAGAGCGGCAGGGGTAAGCTACGAGCAGTACTTC. This encodes CSARAAGVSYEQYF. The genes are TRBV20-1 and TRBJ2-7, with D perhaps TRBD1 (6 bases). Germline V gene lookup returns CDR1 DFQATT and CDR2 SNEGSKA (reference sequence). V dropped 1 base and J dropped 3 bases, with 13 bases sitting between them. The CDR3 contains 14 residues.

The table lists this clonotype with a few counts. The chain carries TRBV5-1 and TRBJ1-5; D uncertain. The CDR3 extends over 13 amino acids. The germline V gene has CDR1 SGHRS and CDR2 YFSETQ. The V end lost 5 bases, the J end lost 3 bases, and 9 bases lay between the germline ends. The DNA of the CDR3 is TGCGCCAGCAGTGTAACAGTCAATCAGCCCCAGCATTTT. Translation gives CASSVTVNQPQHF.

This clonotype came up a few times. This rearrangement joins TRBV5-4 to TRBJ2-1; D remains ambiguous. V lost 4 bases and J 6 bases, leaving 8 bases between the germline ends. The CDR3 is 12 residues long. In germline, CDR1 is SGHNT, CDR2 YYREEE (reference sequence). CDR3 DNA: TGTGCCAGCAGCATAGACCTCAATGAGCAGTTCTTC. Translation: CASSIDLNEQFF.

This clonotype occurred many times. The rearrangement links TRBV20-1 to TRBJ2-7, with TRBD2 matching over 7 bases. Per germline, CDR1 DFQATT and CDR2 SNEGSKA (reference sequence). V lost 4 bases, J lost 3 bases, and 15 bases stayed unmatched. This CDR3 is built from 16 residues. The CDR3 nucleotides read TGCAGTGCTAACCCCCAACTAGCGCCACAACTCTACGAGCAGTACTTC. This encodes CSANPQLAPQLYEQYF.

This clonotype was counted many times. The chain carries TRBV5-6 and TRBJ2-3, with D possibly being TRBD2 (6 bases). Trimming shortened V by 0 bases and J by 2 bases, and 10 bases separated the two germline ends. Germline-derived CDR1 and CDR2 are SGHDT and YYEEEE. This CDR3 region has 15 residues. The CDR3 DNA reads TGTGCCAGCAGCTTGGCGGGACTCGTCACAGATACGCAGTATTTT. As protein: CASSLAGLVTDTQYF. Full variable domain (remainder filled in from reference TRBV5-6 and TRBJ2-3): DAGVTQSPTHLIKTRGQQVTLRCSPKSGHDTVSWYQQALGQGPQFIFQYYEEEERQRGNFPDRFSGHQFPNYSSELNVNALLLGDSALYLCASSLAGLVTDTQYFGPGTRLTVL.

This clonotype was seen many times. This chain uses TRBV28 with TRBJ2-1; D is perhaps TRBD1 (6 bases). Germline V gene sequence: CDR1 MDHEN, CDR2 SYDVKM. V lost 3 bases and J lost 2, with 11 bases in between. The CDR3 runs to 15 residues. The DNA of the CDR3 is TGTGCCAGCAGTTTTACAGGGAAGGCCTACAATGAGCAGTTCTTC. Its protein is CASSFTGKAYNEQFF.

This chain joins TRBV29-1 and TRBJ2-3; D may be TRBD2 (6 bases). The germline V and J ends were trimmed by 4 bases and 2 bases, with 16 bases remaining between them. This CDR3 has 15 amino acids. Germline CDR1 SQVTM, CDR2 ANQGSEA. The CDR3 here is CSVAPPGSTTDTQYF. CDR3 in DNA: TGCAGCGTTGCGCCCCCCGGGAGCACCACAGATACGCAGTATTTT.

There are many counts of this clonotype. The chain is built from TRBV28 and TRBJ1-2; no firm D call. CDR3 size: 13 residues. The germline gives CDR1 MDHEN, CDR2 SYDVKM. V lost 5 bases and J lost 8, with 15 bases in between. In DNA form, the CDR3 reads TGTGCCAGCAGTGCGGGCACCTCCGGGGGCTACACCTTC. Encoded protein: CASSAGTSGGYTF.

This clonotype was counted a few times. The chain uses TRBV29-1 and TRBJ2-7; 7 bases fit TRBD1. The germline V gene encodes CDR1 SQVTM and CDR2 ANQGSEA. With 5 bases clipped from V and 4 bases from J, the junction kept 8 bases outside the gene matches. The CDR3 has 13 residues. The CDR3 coding sequence is TGCAGCGTTACTCCGGGACAGAAATACGAGCAGTACTTC. Its protein product is CSVTPGQKYEQYF.

Many counts were recorded for this clonotype. This chain links TRBV6-5 with TRBJ2-1; D may match TRBD1 or TRBD2 (5 bases each). With 0 bases removed from V and 2 bases from J, the gap between germline ends came to 11 bases. Germline values: CDR1 MNHEY, CDR2 SVGAGI. The CDR3 sequence is 16 residues long. CDR3 sequence: CASSYSTGATYNEQFF. CDR3 sequence (DNA): TGTGCCAGCAGTTACTCCACCGGGGCGACCTACAATGAGCAGTTCTTC.

Only a few counts were recorded for this clonotype. CDR3 protein: CSARDWGDYEQYF. Written as DNA, the CDR3 is TGCAGTGCTAGGGACTGGGGAGACTACGAGCAGTACTTC. V usage is TRBV20-1 and J usage is TRBJ2-7; possible D gene TRBD2, 5 bases. This CDR3 region has 13 residues. Germline lookup yields CDR1 DFQATT and CDR2 SNEGSKA (reference sequence). Trimming pared 3 bases from V and 3 bases from J, leaving 12 bases between.

The sample holds a few counts of this clonotype. This chain joins TRBV15 and TRBJ1-2; D not certain. The CDR3 length is 15 residues. CDR1 LNHNV and CDR2 YYDKDF come from the germline V gene (reference sequence). The V end was cut by 0 bases, the J end by 2 bases, with 10 bases between. The chain's CDR3 is CATSRENGPNYGYTF. CDR3 nucleotide sequence: TGTGCCACCAGCAGAGAAAACGGCCCCAACTATGGCTACACCTTC.

This clonotype came up a few times. The CDR3 sequence is CASSTPIRGNTEAFF. CDR3 sequence (DNA): TGTGCCAGCAGTACCCCCATAAGGGGGAACACTGAAGCTTTCTTT. J is TRBJ1-1 and V is TRBV28, with D possibly matching TRBD1 (5 bases). Looked up from germline, CDR1 is MDHEN and CDR2 is SYDVKM. The CDR3 totals 15 residues. V dropped 5 bases and J dropped 1 base, with 14 bases sitting between them. The variable domain in full, completed from reference TRBV28 and TRBJ1-1, reads DVKVTQSSRYLVKRTGEKVFLECVQDMDHENMFWYRQDPGLGLRLIYFSYDVKMKEKGDIPEGYSVSREKKERFSLILESASTNQTSMYLCASSTPIRGNTEAFFGQGTRLTVV.

Worth noting for this clonotype: A much larger clone lies a single base off, so this may be a read error. The conserved phenylalanine or tryptophan normally closing the CDR3 is absent here, so this likely arose from a read error. The CDR3 loop reads CSARDRIHPGDTQYS. The CDR3 DNA reads TGCAGTGCGAGAGACAGGATTCACCCGGGAGATACGCAGTATTCT. The J gene is TRBJ2-3, the V gene TRBV20-1; perhaps TRBD1 as D (6 bases). Germline CDR1 is DFQATT and CDR2 is SNEGSKA (reference sequence). The CDR3 loop spans 15 amino acids.